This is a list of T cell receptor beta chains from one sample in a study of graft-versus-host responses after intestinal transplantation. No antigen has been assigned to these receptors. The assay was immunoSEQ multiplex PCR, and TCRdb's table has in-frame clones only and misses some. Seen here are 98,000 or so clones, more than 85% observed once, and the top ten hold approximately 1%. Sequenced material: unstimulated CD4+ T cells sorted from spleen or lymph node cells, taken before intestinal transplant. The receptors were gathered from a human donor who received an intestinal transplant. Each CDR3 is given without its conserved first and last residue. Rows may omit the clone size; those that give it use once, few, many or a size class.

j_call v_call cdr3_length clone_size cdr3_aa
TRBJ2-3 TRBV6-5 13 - ASSTQRGGGNTQY
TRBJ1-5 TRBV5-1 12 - ASSLEGMGQPQH
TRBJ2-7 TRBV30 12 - AWSAMRSSYEQY
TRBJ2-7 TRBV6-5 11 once ASSRDSTLPQY
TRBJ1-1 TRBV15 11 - ATSLSGQTEAF
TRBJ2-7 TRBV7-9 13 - ASSLAGTGGHEQY
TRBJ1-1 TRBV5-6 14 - ASSLLRVGVDTEAF
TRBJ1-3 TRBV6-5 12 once ASSYGVAGNTIY
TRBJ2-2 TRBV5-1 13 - ASTQRQVDTGELF
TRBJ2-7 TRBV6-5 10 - ASSEPILGQY
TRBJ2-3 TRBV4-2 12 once ASSQLAGADTQY
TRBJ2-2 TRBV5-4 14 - ASSPGRGLVSGELF
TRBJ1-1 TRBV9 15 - ASSVWTIPPDYTEAF
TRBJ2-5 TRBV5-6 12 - AGSWRGNGETQY
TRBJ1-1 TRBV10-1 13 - ASSDLSTAGTEAF
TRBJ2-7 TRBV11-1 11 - ASSRDSRSEQY
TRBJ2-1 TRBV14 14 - ASSQARGLRYNEQF